This is a list of T cell receptor beta chains from one sample in a study of cytomegalovirus exposure and HLA in healthy donors. Here immunoSEQ multiplex PCR was the method, and the copy in TCRdb shows in-frame clones only, minus some. The sample data list 200,000 to 250,000 clones. Material: PBMCs. Every receptor here comes from a girl between 2 and 10 years old in good health and CMV-seropositive. CDR3s include the opening cysteine and the closing phenylalanine or tryptophan. D genes are given only for firm matches.

d_call	j_call	v_call	cdr3_aa	cdr3_nt
.	TRBJ2-7	TRBV5-4	CASSRDRLGARYEQYF	TGTGCCAGCAGCCGGGACCGACTAGGCGCTCGTTACGAGCAGTACTTC
.	TRBJ2-1	TRBV7-9	CASSLDPSEQFF	TGTGCCAGCAGCTTAGATCCCTCCGAGCAGTTCTTC
TRBD1	TRBJ2-7	TRBV7-2	CASSRRTGSSYEQYF	TGTGCCAGCAGCCGACGGACAGGGAGCTCCTACGAGCAGTACTTC
TRBD2	TRBJ2-1	TRBV5-1	CASSSGLAGPSSYNEQFF	TGCGCCAGCAGCTCGGGACTAGCGGGACCGAGCTCCTACAATGAGCAGTTCTTC
TRBD2	TRBJ2-2	TRBV18	CASSPGGINTGELFF	TGTGCCAGCTCGCCGGGAGGGATTAACACCGGGGAGCTGTTTTTT
.	TRBJ1-1	TRBV29-1	CSVAPNPAEAFF	TGCAGCGTTGCCCCGAACCCGGCTGAAGCTTTCTTT
.	TRBJ1-5	TRBV7-2	CASSRDSDQPQHF	TGTGCCAGCAGCCGAGACTCAGATCAGCCCCAGCATTTT
TRBD2	TRBJ2-2	TRBV19	CASSFPSGLKGTGELFF	TGTGCCAGTAGTTTTCCTAGCGGCCTAAAGGGCACCGGGGAGCTGTTTTTT
TRBD1	TRBJ1-2	TRBV7-9	CASSFPLTGNYGYTF	TGTGCCAGCAGCTTTCCCTTGACAGGGAACTATGGCTACACCTTC
.	TRBJ1-4	TRBV5-1	CASSLYRNEKLFF	TGCGCCAGCAGCTTGTACAGAAATGAAAAACTGTTTTTT
.	TRBJ2-1	TRBV27	CASSSLLGAGYNEQFF	TGTGCCAGCAGCTCCTTACTTGGGGCTGGCTACAATGAGCAGTTCTTC
TRBD2	TRBJ2-3	TRBV6-5	CASSFGQREWPDTQYF	TGTGCCAGCAGTTTCGGGCAGCGGGAGTGGCCAGATACGCAGTATTTT
.	TRBJ2-7	TRBV15	CATSRGGEIAYEQYF	TGTGCCACCAGCAGAGGGGGGGAGATTGCCTACGAGCAGTACTTC
TRBD2	TRBJ2-3	TRBV6-1	CASSLAGGPSDTQYF	TGTGCCAGCAGCTTAGCGGGAGGGCCGTCAGATACGCAGTATTTT
.	TRBJ2-7	TRBV11-2	CASSLGRVYEQYF	TGTGCCAGCAGCTTAGGGAGGGTCTACGAGCAGTACTTC
TRBD1	TRBJ1-4	TRBV5-8	CASSRTGVNEKLFF	TGTGCCAGCAGCCGGACAGGGGTGAATGAAAAACTGTTTTTT
.	TRBJ1-5	TRBV11-2	CASSLVAGGGNQPQHF	TGTGCCAGCAGCTTAGTAGCGGGGGGCGGGAATCAGCCCCAGCATTTT
.	TRBJ1-1	TRBV11-2	CASSLDVGGLPINTEAFF	TGTGCCAGCAGCTTAGATGTTGGGGGACTGCCTATAAACACTGAAGCTTTCTTT
.	TRBJ2-3	TRBV5-1	CASSTRQAPSTDTQYF	TGCGCCAGCAGCACGCGACAGGCCCCTAGCACAGATACGCAGTATTTT
TRBD2	TRBJ2-3	TRBV5-4	CASTIAGGVDTQYF	TGTGCCAGCACCATAGCGGGAGGTGTAGATACGCAGTATTTT
.	TRBJ2-1	TRBV11-2	CASSLDWSSGDGVNEQFF	TGTGCCAGCAGCTTAGATTGGAGTTCGGGAGATGGTGTAAATGAGCAGTTCTTC
TRBD2	TRBJ2-1	TRBV7-8	CASSLQGTSGVLSSYNEQFF	TGTGCCAGCAGCCTCCAGGGGACTAGCGGGGTCCTGAGCTCCTACAATGAGCAGTTCTTC
TRBD1	TRBJ2-7	TRBV28	CASSKYRGPPYEQYF	TGTGCCAGCAGTAAATACAGGGGTCCACCCTACGAGCAGTACTTC
TRBD2	TRBJ2-7	TRBV5-1	CASSLLAGSSYEQYF	TGCGCCAGCAGCTTACTAGCGGGCAGCTCCTACGAGCAGTACTTC
TRBD1	TRBJ2-2	TRBV7-2	CASSWTGSGELFF	TGTGCCAGCAGCTGGACAGGGTCCGGGGAGCTGTTTTTT
.	TRBJ1-1	TRBV28	CASSLFWRENTEAFF	TGTGCCAGCAGTTTATTCTGGAGGGAGAACACTGAAGCTTTCTTT
.	TRBJ1-2	TRBV27	CASSLQGPKSYGYTF	TGTGCCAGCAGTTTACAGGGGCCCAAATCCTATGGCTACACCTTC
TRBD1	TRBJ1-5	TRBV5-1	CASSLGDRDGDQPQHF	TGCGCCAGCAGCTTGGGGGACAGGGATGGAGATCAGCCCCAGCATTTT
.	TRBJ1-3	TRBV7-8	CASSRRGVQGLFGNTIYF	TGTGCCAGCAGCCGTCGGGGAGTCCAGGGGTTATTTGGAAACACCATATATTTT